This TCR beta chain was sequenced in a study of shared clonotypes between healthy human individuals. Across the whole study: Per-donor plates numbered three CD4 naive, three CD4 memory, two CD8 naive and one CD8 memory.

Notes on this clone: Its target is unknown.

The CDR3 has 14 residues. CDR1 MNHNS and CDR2 SASEGT come from the germline V gene. V was clipped by 1 base and J by 9 bases; unmatched bases: 4. Using immunoSEQ multiplex PCR, the repertoire was profiled, and TCRdb retains in-frame clones only, with some absent. The sample includes about 79,000 clones, around 57% seen only once; the top ten take about 51%. The study, taken as a whole, reports: Large depth notwithstanding, sorted-subset sequencing proved incomplete by rarefaction.

The source material was memory CD8+ T cells sorted from blood. Subset: CD45RO+ cells pooled with CCR7-negative TemRA cells. The chain employs TRBV6-1 and TRBJ2-1, with 9 nucleotides matching TRBD1. This receptor was obtained from a man aged 30 to 39 in good health. As DNA, the CDR3 is TGTGCCAGCAGTGAAGGCCCGACAGGGGGTGAGCAGTTCTTC. Encoded protein: CASSEGPTGGEQFF.